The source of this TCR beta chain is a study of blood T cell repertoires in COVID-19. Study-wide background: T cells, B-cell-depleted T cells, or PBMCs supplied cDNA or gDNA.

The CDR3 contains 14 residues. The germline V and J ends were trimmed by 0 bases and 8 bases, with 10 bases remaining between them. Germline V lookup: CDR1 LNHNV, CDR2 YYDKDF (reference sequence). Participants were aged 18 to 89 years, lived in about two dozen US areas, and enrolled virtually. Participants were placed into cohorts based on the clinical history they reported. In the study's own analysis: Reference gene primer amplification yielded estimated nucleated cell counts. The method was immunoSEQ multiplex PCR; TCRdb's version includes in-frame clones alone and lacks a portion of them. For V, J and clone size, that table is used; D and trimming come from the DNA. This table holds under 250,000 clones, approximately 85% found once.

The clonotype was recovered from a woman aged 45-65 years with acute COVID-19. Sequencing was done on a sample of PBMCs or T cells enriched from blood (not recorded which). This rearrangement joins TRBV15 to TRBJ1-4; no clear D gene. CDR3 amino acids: CATSRDRGKEKLFF. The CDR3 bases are TGTGCCACCAGCAGAGACCGAGGGAAGGAAAAACTGTTTTTT.